This T cell receptor beta chain was recovered during a study of blood T cell repertoires in COVID-19. TCRdb's copy holds only in-frame clones and misses some; the assay was immunoSEQ multiplex PCR. The sample holds approximately 220,000 clones; around 80% are singletons and the top ten take about 7.2%. V was clipped by 2 bases and J by 4 bases, with 8 bases between them. Germline CDR1 and CDR2: GTSNPN and SVGIG (reference sequence). The length of the CDR3 is 12 residues. This sequence was found in a middle-aged woman with acute COVID-19. The rearrangement joins TRBV30 to TRBJ1-2; D is ambiguous. Material for sequencing was PBMCs or T cells enriched from blood (not recorded which). The CDR3 reads CAWSWQFYGYTF. The CDR3 nucleotides read TGTGCCTGGAGTTGGCAGTTCTATGGCTACACCTTC.